This entry lists 17 T cell receptor beta chains sequenced from one sample in a study of cytomegalovirus exposure and HLA in healthy donors. Use of 60 Vbeta and 13 Jbeta primers characterized the PCR. This table comes from immunoSEQ multiplex PCR, and its TCRdb copy is limited to in-frame clones, with some not included. The sample lists roughly 120,000 clones, under 85% seen once, with roughly 5.6% in the top ten. The sequenced sample consisted of PBMCs. The receptors here all came from a man between 25 and 39 years old in good health and CMV-seropositive.

This clone showed up just a few times. The chain links TRBV6-6 to TRBJ2-7; the match to TRBD1 covers 7 bases. This CDR3 is 15 amino acids long. In germline, CDR1 is MNHNY, CDR2 SVGAGI (reference sequence). Trimming at V came to 3 bases and at J to 1 base, leaving 6 bases not matched to a gene. The CDR3 sequence is CASSYVGTASYEQYF. The CDR3 nucleotides read TGTGCCAGCAGTTATGTGGGGACAGCGTCCTACGAGCAGTACTTC.

This clone was detected only a few times. The chain links TRBV7-9 to TRBJ1-1; D remains unclear. This CDR3 has 14 residues. The V end was cut by 2 bases, the J end by 4 bases, with 11 bases between. Germline V gene lookup returns CDR1 SEHNR and CDR2 FQNEAQ (reference sequence). CDR3 bases: TGTGCCAGCAGCTTACCCTTTAGCGCCACTGAAGCTTTCTTT. Translation gives CASSLPFSATEAFF.

This clone was counted a few times. The rearrangement links TRBV10-3 to TRBJ2-1; the D gene is possibly TRBD2 (6 bases). The CDR3 consists of 16 residues. Germline V gene data show CDR1 as ENHRY and CDR2 as SYGVKD. The V and J ends lost 5 bases and 3 bases respectively, with 17 bases between them. This CDR3 reads CAISPSEGEGYNEQFF. CDR3 coding DNA: TGTGCCATCAGTCCATCGGAGGGAGAGGGCTACAATGAGCAGTTCTTC.

The V call is TRBV7-2, the J call TRBJ1-4; 9 positions agree with TRBD1. After removal of 8 bases from V and 6 bases from J, the junction contained 4 bases not matched to a gene. The CDR3 is 13 amino acids. The germline CDR1 and CDR2 sequences are SGHTA and FQGNSA. The CDR3 reads CASQRDRDEKLFF. DNA of the CDR3: TGTGCCAGCCAGCGGGACAGGGATGAAAAACTGTTTTTT.

Of note for this clone: At one of its ends the junction is not consistent with the germline gene, which may arise from a read error. The sample carries other DNA sequences with the same CDR3. The chain couples TRBV5-1 to TRBJ2-7, with 8 positions matching TRBD1. The CDR3 contains 13 residues. Germline V gene sequence: CDR1 SGHRS, CDR2 YFSETQ. The CDR3 bases are TGCGCCAGCAGTTTGGGGACAGGTTCCGAGCAGTACTTC. Amino acid sequence: CASSLGTGSEQYF.

The J gene is TRBJ1-1, the V gene TRBV5-1; D ambiguous. CDR1 SGHRS and CDR2 YFSETQ come from the germline V gene. CDR3 length equals 14 residues. Trimming pared 0 bases from V and 4 bases from J, leaving 10 bases between. DNA of the CDR3: TGCGCCAGCAGCTTGGGTCTGGAGGGCACTGAAGCTTTCTTT. Amino acids: CASSLGLEGTEAFF.

The rearrangement uses TRBV15 and TRBJ2-7; 7 bases are shared with TRBD1. The junction had 5 bases not matched to a gene; V was cut back by 3 bases and J by 0 bases. Germline CDR1 and CDR2: LNHNV and YYDKDF (reference sequence). The CDR3 sequence is 15 residues long. CDR3 in amino acids: CATSRTRDSSYEQYF. The CDR3 DNA is TGTGCCACCAGCAGGACAAGGGACAGCTCCTACGAGCAGTACTTC.

For this clone: One base away lies a much larger clone, so this may be a sequencing read error. The rearrangement links TRBV6-5 to TRBJ1-6, with 7 nucleotides matching TRBD1. CDR3 length: 14 amino acids. Germline trimming cut 2 bases from V and 5 bases from J; bases unmatched to any gene: 0. Germline CDR1 is MNHEY and CDR2 is SVGAGI. The CDR3 loop reads CASSYDRDNSPLHF. The CDR3 DNA sequence: TGTGCCAGCAGTTACGACAGGGATAATTCACCCCTCCACTTT.

The chain links TRBV5-1 to TRBJ2-7; TRBD2 might be the D (7 bases). CDR3 length: 15 residues. CDR1 is SGHRS and CDR2 is YFSETQ in the germline V gene. Trimming left V 4 bases short and J 0 bases short, with 14 bases between. CDR3 DNA: TGCGCCAGCAGCGGCACGGGGGGCCCCTCCTACGAGCAGTACTTC. It yields the protein CASSGTGGPSYEQYF.

The rearrangement joins TRBV18 to TRBJ1-2, with TRBD1 matching 7 bases. Per the germline V gene, CDR1 is KGHSH and CDR2 is LQKENI. This CDR3 has 15 amino acids. Unmatched junction bases numbered 11, after V lost 4 bases and J lost 6 bases. This CDR3 is CASSLIAGGQDGYTF. The CDR3 nucleotides read TGTGCCAGCTCACTCATTGCAGGGGGTCAGGATGGCTACACCTTC.

The chain joins TRBV19 to TRBJ2-7; a weak D match, TRBD1 (6 bases). The CDR3 is 11 residues long. The V gene lost 5 bases and the J gene lost 7 bases, with 9 bases spanning the gap. Germline CDR1 and CDR2: LNHDA and SQIVND (reference sequence). The CDR3 spells CASSQGWEQYF. The CDR3 DNA sequence: TGTGCCAGTAGTCAGGGGTGGGAGCAGTACTTC.

This clone was seen only a few times. The chain joins TRBV6-1 to TRBJ1-5; a possible D gene is TRBD1 (5 bases). V shed 4 bases and J shed 5 bases, with 12 bases lying between them. Germline V gene sequence: CDR1 MNHNS, CDR2 SASEGT. The CDR3 is 14 residues long. The CDR3 DNA sequence: TGTGCCAGCAGTGCCCAGGGCGTCTATCAGCCCCAGCATTTT. This codes for CASSAQGVYQPQHF.

The rearrangement joins TRBV5-6 to TRBJ1-4; 7 bases match TRBD1. V lost 1 base and J lost 5; bases outside the gene matches: 8. This CDR3 contains 16 residues. Germline CDR1 is SGHDT and CDR2 is YYEEEE. For the CDR3, the DNA is TGTGCCAGCAGCTTGAATGGGGGACAGCTAAATGAAAAACTGTTTTTT. Translation: CASSLNGGQLNEKLFF.

The rearrangement uses TRBV19 and TRBJ1-5; D is perhaps TRBD1 (6 bases). Trimming removed 2 bases at V and 6 bases at J, with 20 bases between. The germline gives CDR1 LNHDA, CDR2 SQIVND (reference sequence). The CDR3 extends over 17 amino acids. The CDR3 sequence: CASSIYFRTALGQPQHF. The DNA for the CDR3 is TGTGCCAGTAGTATATATTTCCGGACAGCCCTCGGTCAGCCCCAGCATTTT.

This clone occurred a few times. V and J are TRBV25-1 and TRBJ1-4; 8 nucleotides align to TRBD1. V trimming: 7 bases; J trimming: 8 bases; junction bases outside the gene matches: 9. This CDR3 comprises 14 residues. Germline values: CDR1 MGHDK, CDR2 SYGVNS. The CDR3 DNA sequence: TGTGCCAGCACTGACAGGGGTGGTGGCGAAAAACTGTTTTTT. It specifies CASTDRGGGEKLFF.

The rearrangement links TRBV11-3 to TRBJ2-7; no clear D. The CDR3 contains 14 residues. CDR1 and CDR2 from the germline V gene are SGHNT and YENEEA. With 7 bases removed from V and 0 bases from J, the gap between germline ends came to 13 bases. Here the CDR3 reads CASTPNYLSYEQYF. DNA of the CDR3: TGTGCCAGCACCCCTAACTACCTCTCCTACGAGCAGTACTTC.

The chain carries TRBV13 and TRBJ1-2; 7 bases match TRBD1. With 2 bases clipped from V and 5 bases from J, the junction kept 8 bases outside the gene matches. The V gene's germline CDR1 is PRHDT and CDR2 FYEKMQ (reference sequence). This CDR3 region has 15 residues. CDR3 sequence: CASSLLGQETYGYTF. The DNA for the CDR3 is TGTGCCAGCAGCTTATTAGGACAGGAAACATATGGCTACACCTTC.